The text below deals with one T cell receptor beta chain. These data belong to a study of early T cells in non-severe SARS-CoV-2 infection. V lost 4 bases and J lost 5; bases outside the gene matches: 14. The CDR3 totals 17 residues. The germline V gene encodes CDR1 SGHRS and CDR2 YFSETQ. TCRdb used MiXCR to reprocess the 5' RACE reads, holding one entry per CDR3 protein. The sample holds about 80,000 distinct CDR3 sequences, around 12% seen once. The chain combines TRBV5-1 with TRBJ2-7, with 11 bases matching TRBD2. Material: whole blood, obtained at baseline. The source of this sequence is an adult who was a healthcare worker with PCR-confirmed SARS-CoV-2 infection or an uninfected control (not recorded which). The donor label of this sample is uncertain. The CDR3: CASSTTGLAELPDEQYF. For the CDR3, the DNA is TGCGCCAGCAGCACGACGGGACTAGCGGAACTCCCCGACGAGCAGTACTTC.